This TCR beta chain was obtained from a study of lymphopenia after photon versus proton radiotherapy. Details on this clone: Its antigen is not identified.

The CDR3 has 14 residues. V was trimmed by 3 bases and J by 1 base, leaving 7 bases between them. Germline CDR1 and CDR2: SNHLY and FYNNEI. Profiled with immunoSEQ multiplex PCR; TCRdb holds only in-frame clones, not every one. The top ten hold 1.2% to 1.5% of the sample, which has more than 70,000 clones, about 86% seen once. Study-wide findings and caveats: Proton therapy kept repertoires fairly stable, unlike photons, which gained effector/memory cells.

Material: peripheral blood, obtained from a patient treated with proton-based radiotherapy. The clonotype comes from a man in his 60s with pancreatic cancer. The chain is built from TRBV2 and TRBJ1-5; D not certain. The CDR3 sequence: CASSELVSNQPQHF. The CDR3 DNA reads TGTGCCAGCAGTGAGCTGGTAAGCAATCAGCCCCAGCATTTT.